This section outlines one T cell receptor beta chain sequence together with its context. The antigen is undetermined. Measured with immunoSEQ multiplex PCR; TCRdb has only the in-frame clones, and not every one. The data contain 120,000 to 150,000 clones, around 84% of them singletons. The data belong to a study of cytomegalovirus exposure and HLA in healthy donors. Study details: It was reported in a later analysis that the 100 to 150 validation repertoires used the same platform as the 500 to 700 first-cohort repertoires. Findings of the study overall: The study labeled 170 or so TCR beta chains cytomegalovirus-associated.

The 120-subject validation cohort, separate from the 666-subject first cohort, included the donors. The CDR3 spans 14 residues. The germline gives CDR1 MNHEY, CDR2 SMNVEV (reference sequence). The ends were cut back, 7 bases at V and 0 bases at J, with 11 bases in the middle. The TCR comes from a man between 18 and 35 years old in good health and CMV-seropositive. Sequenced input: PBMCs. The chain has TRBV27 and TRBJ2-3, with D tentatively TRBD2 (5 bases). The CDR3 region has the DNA TGTGCCAGCAAGCGGCAGACTAGCACAGATACGCAGTATTTT. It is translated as CASKRQTSTDTQYF.